The 10 T cell receptor beta chains below were found in one sample sequenced in a study of T-cell memory formation after mild COVID-19. TCRdb reanalysed the 5' RACE reads using MiXCR and keeps one entry per CDR3 protein. The sample carries some 330,000 distinct CDR3 sequences, 21% recorded once. Sequencing was carried out using PBMCs or a T cell subset sorted from them (not recorded which). The receptors originated from an adult woman who had mild COVID-19 (a few samples of this study predate the infection). Cell type and time point are not known.

The chain joins TRBV3-1 to TRBJ1-1; D call uncertain. Trimming removed 1 base at V and 1 base at J, with 10 bases between. Germline V CDR1 and CDR2: LGHDT, YNNKEL (reference sequence). The CDR3 is made up of 15 amino acids. The CDR3 sequence is CASSQASRRNTEAFF. CDR3 bases: TGTGCCAGCAGCCAAGCGTCCCGGCGGAACACTGAAGCTTTCTTT.

This clonotype turned up a few times. The chain recombines TRBV14 with TRBJ2-1; no definite D call. This CDR3 contains 12 residues. CDR1 SGHDN and CDR2 FVKESK come from the germline V gene. The germline V and J ends were trimmed by 1 base and 15 bases, with 13 bases remaining between them. CDR3 nucleotides: TGTGCCAGCAGCCAAGCTGGGGTAAGGCGGTTCTTC. Encoded protein: CASSQAGVRRFF.

J is TRBJ1-3 and V is TRBV5-1; TRBD1 is a possible D gene (6 bases). V was trimmed by 7 bases and J by 0 bases, leaving 8 bases between them. Germline CDR1 and CDR2: SGHRS and YFSETQ. The CDR3 totals 13 residues. CDR3 in DNA: TGCGCCAGCGGGGACATCTCTGGAAACACCATATATTTT. This encodes CASGDISGNTIYF.

V usage is TRBV12-3 or TRBV12-4 and J usage is TRBJ1-5; maybe TRBD1 (6 bases). The V gene lost 7 bases and the J gene lost 6 bases, with 13 bases spanning the gap. This CDR3 has 13 residues. The CDR3 DNA sequence: TGTGCCAGCACAAAACAGGGAGGTCAGCCCCAGCATTTT. Its translation: CASTKQGGQPQHF.

This clonotype was observed at least ten times. J is TRBJ2-7 and V is TRBV2, with no clear D. Between the trimmed V and J ends, which lost 5 bases and 2 bases, there was a span of 7 bases. From germline, CDR1 is SNHLY and CDR2 FYNNEI. The CDR3 runs to 12 residues. The CDR3 sequence is CASSKPPYEQYF. The CDR3 DNA is TGTGCCAGCAGTAAGCCCCCCTACGAGCAGTACTTC.

Only a few counts were recorded for this clonotype. The gene calls are TRBV7-8 and TRBJ1-1; unclear D gene. The V end lost 5 bases, the J end lost 8 bases, and 6 bases lay between the germline ends. The V gene's germline CDR1 is SGHVS and CDR2 FQNEAQ. The CDR3 is 10 residues long. The CDR3 region has the DNA TGTGCCAGCAGCCTTACAGAAGCTTTCTTT. Amino acid sequence: CASSLTEAFF.

This clonotype has only a few counts. The J gene is TRBJ1-2, the V gene TRBV12-3 or TRBV12-4; 7 nucleotides line up with TRBD1. Losses at the gene ends were 0 bases for V and 7 bases for J; bases not matched to a gene: 5. The CDR3 consists of 14 residues. CDR3 region: CASSLAPTGTGYTF. DNA of the CDR3: TGTGCCAGCAGTTTAGCCCCGACAGGGACTGGCTACACCTTC.

The chain combines TRBV12-3 or TRBV12-4 with TRBJ1-5, with 7 bases that match TRBD1. This CDR3 comprises 15 residues. After removal of 5 bases from V and 6 bases from J, the junction contained 10 bases not matched to a gene. DNA of the CDR3: TGTGCCAGCAGTGACCTAACAGGGGTAGGTCAGCCCCAGCATTTT. Translation: CASSDLTGVGQPQHF.

This clonotype turned up a few times. The chain uses TRBV20-1 and TRBJ1-4, with 8 bases matching TRBD1. This CDR3 contains 16 residues. Looked up from germline, CDR1 is DFQATT and CDR2 is SNEGSKA (reference sequence). Trimming at V came to 5 bases and at J to 0 bases, leaving 8 bases not matched to a gene. CDR3 sequence (DNA): TGCAGTGCTGCTCAGGGGGCCCGAGCAACTAATGAAAAACTGTTTTTT. Amino acid sequence: CSAAQGARATNEKLFF.

The chain uses TRBV20-1 and TRBJ1-1, with no clear D. Trimming pared 3 bases from V and 1 base from J, leaving 9 bases between. CDR3 length: 13 amino acids. Germline lookup yields CDR1 DFQATT and CDR2 SNEGSKA (reference sequence). The CDR3 DNA reads TGCAGTGCTAGGGTCAGATCGAACACTGAAGCTTTCTTT. This sequence encodes CSARVRSNTEAFF.